What follows are 7 T cell receptor beta chains derived from one specimen sequenced in a study of OX40 agonist ivuxolimab in advanced cancers. Clones were sequenced by immunoSEQ multiplex PCR, and TCRdb holds only the in-frame ones, with some missing. The sample contains approximately 84,000 clones, roughly 90% of which appear only once. Sequencing used CD4+ or CD8+ T cells sorted from blood, obtained in a trial of the OX40 agonist ivuxolimab. These receptors all come from an adult with an advanced solid tumor such as melanoma, head and neck, liver or kidney cancer.

The chain recombines TRBV5-6 with TRBJ2-5; 9 nucleotides line up with TRBD1. CDR1 SGHDT and CDR2 YYEEEE come from the germline V gene. Germline trimming cut 0 bases from V and 5 bases from J; bases unmatched to any gene: 5. CDR3 length: 15 amino acids. DNA for the CDR3: TGTGCCAGCAGCTTGGCAGGACAGGGGAGGGAGACCCAGTACTTC. It yields the protein CASSLAGQGRETQYF.

The table lists this clone with a few counts. This CDR3 is CASSVAGNTEAFF. As DNA, the CDR3 is TGTGCCAGCAGCGTAGCGGGGAACACTGAAGCTTTCTTT. V usage is TRBV9 and J usage is TRBJ1-1; D uncertain. V was pared by 0 bases and J by 1 base, with 4 bases between. From germline, CDR1 is SGDLS and CDR2 YYNGEE. There are 13 residues in the CDR3. Drawing the rest from reference TRBV9 and TRBJ1-1, the complete variable domain is DSGVTQTPKHLITATGQRVTLRCSPRSGDLSVYWYQQSLDQGLQFLIQYYNGEERAKGNILERFSAQQFPDLHSELNLSSLELGDSALYFCASSVAGNTEAFFGQGTRLTVV.

CDR3 in amino acids: CASSRTANSGNTIYF. DNA for the CDR3: TGTGCCAGCAGCCGTACAGCCAACTCTGGAAACACCATATATTTT. V is TRBV5-4 and J is TRBJ1-3, with unresolved D. V dropped 4 bases and J dropped 0 bases, with 11 bases sitting between them. From germline, CDR1 is SGHNT and CDR2 YYREEE (reference sequence). The CDR3 runs to 15 residues.

The chain carries TRBV2 and TRBJ2-2, with 8 bases fitting TRBD2. V lost 1 base to trimming and J lost 3 bases; unmatched junction nucleotides: 1. The CDR3 totals 15 residues. Germline CDR1 reads SNHLY; CDR2 reads FYNNEI. This CDR3 reads CASSEVSGDTGELFF. The DNA for the CDR3 is TGTGCCAGCAGTGAAGTTAGCGGGGACACCGGGGAGCTGTTTTTT.

The chain carries TRBV5-1 and TRBJ2-1; 8 bases match TRBD2. Germline assignment: CDR1 SGHRS and CDR2 YFSETQ. J lost 8 bases, V lost 0 bases, and 7 bases had no gene match. The CDR3 runs 15 residues. CDR3 amino acids: CASSLGAGVAHEQFF. The CDR3 DNA reads TGCGCCAGCAGCTTGGGAGCGGGAGTGGCGCATGAGCAGTTCTTC.

The chain recombines TRBV30 with TRBJ1-6, with D perhaps matching TRBD1 (5 bases). There are 13 residues in the CDR3. Germline V CDR1 and CDR2: GTSNPN, SVGIG (reference sequence). Deletions cut 6 bases from V and 9 bases from J, with 15 bases between. The chain's CDR3 is CACTGALTSPLHF. The DNA for the CDR3 is TGTGCCTGTACCGGGGCCCTGACTTCACCCCTCCACTTT.

This chain joins TRBV5-1 and TRBJ2-3; D is uncertain. CDR3 size: 14 residues. Germline CDR1 reads SGHRS; CDR2 reads YFSETQ. V lost 7 bases, J lost 0 bases, and 12 bases lay in between. CDR3 region: CASGPVQSTDTQYF. The CDR3 bases are TGCGCCAGCGGGCCCGTTCAAAGCACAGATACGCAGTATTTT.